This T cell receptor beta chain was captured in a study of blood T cell repertoires in COVID-19. Per the original data handling: Reference gene primer amplification in the assay estimated nucleated cell counts. Clones were sequenced by immunoSEQ multiplex PCR, and TCRdb holds only the in-frame ones, with some missing. That table furnishes V, J and clone size, whereas the DNA furnished D and trimming. Among some 250,000 clones, about 90% were seen once, and the ten largest hold 3%. V lost 1 base to trimming and J lost 8 bases, with 18 bases between them. This CDR3 is 15 amino acids long. Germline V CDR1 and CDR2: SGHRS, YFSETQ.

The sample was peripheral blood. This sequence originates from a woman aged 30 to 39 who had recovered from COVID-19. V and J are TRBV5-1 and TRBJ1-2; D is ambiguous. The CDR3 reads CASSLRSAPEEGYTF. The CDR3 nucleotides are TGCGCCAGCAGCTTGAGATCCGCCCCAGAGGAAGGCTACACCTTC.